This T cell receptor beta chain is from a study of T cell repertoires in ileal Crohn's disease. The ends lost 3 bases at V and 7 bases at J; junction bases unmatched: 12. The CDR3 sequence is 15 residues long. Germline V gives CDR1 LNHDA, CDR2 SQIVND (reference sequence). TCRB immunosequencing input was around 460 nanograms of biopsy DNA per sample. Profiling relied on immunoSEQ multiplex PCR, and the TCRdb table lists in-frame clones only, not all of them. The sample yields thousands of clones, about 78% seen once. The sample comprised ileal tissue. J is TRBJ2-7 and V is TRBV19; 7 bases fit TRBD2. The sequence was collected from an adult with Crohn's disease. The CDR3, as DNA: TGTGCCAGTAGTATTGGTGTCGGGAGGTCGGAGGAGCAGTACTTC. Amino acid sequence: CASSIGVGRSEEQYF. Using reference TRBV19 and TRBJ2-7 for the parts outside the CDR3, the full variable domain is DGGITQSPKYLFRKEGQNVTLSCEQNLNHDAMYWYRQDPGQGLRLIYYSQIVNDFQKGDIAEGYSVSREKKESFPLTVTSAQKNPTAFYLCASSIGVGRSEEQYFGPGTRLTVT.